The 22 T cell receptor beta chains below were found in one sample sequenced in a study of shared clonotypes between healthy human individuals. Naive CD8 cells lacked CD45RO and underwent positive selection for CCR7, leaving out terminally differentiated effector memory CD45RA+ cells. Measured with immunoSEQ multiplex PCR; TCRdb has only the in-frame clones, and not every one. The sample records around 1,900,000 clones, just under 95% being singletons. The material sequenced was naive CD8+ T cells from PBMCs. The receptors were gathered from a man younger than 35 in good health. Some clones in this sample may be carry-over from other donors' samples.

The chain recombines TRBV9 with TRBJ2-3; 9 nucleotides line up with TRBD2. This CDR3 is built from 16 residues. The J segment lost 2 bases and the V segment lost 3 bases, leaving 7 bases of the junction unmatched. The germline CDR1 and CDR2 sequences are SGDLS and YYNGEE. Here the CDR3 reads CASSDRLAVITDTQYF. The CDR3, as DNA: TGTGCCAGCAGCGACCGACTAGCGGTAATCACAGATACGCAGTATTTT.

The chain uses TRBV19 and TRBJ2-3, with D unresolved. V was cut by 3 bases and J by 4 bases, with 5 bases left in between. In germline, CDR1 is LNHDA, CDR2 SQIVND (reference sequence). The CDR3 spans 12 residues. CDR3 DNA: TGTGCCAGTAGTATTCCGGCAGATACGCAGTATTTT. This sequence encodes CASSIPADTQYF.

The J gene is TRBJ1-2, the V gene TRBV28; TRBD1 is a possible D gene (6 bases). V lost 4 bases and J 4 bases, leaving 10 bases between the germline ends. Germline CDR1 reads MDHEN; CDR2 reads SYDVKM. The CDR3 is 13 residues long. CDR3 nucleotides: TGTGCCAGCAGTTCCAGGGGCACCTATGGCTACACCTTC. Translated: CASSSRGTYGYTF.

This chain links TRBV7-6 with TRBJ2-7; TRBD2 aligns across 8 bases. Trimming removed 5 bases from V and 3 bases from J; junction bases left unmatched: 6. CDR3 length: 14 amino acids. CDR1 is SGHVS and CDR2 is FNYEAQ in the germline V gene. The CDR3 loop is CASSPLAEDYEQYF. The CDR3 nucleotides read TGTGCCAGCAGCCCACTAGCGGAAGACTACGAGCAGTACTTC.

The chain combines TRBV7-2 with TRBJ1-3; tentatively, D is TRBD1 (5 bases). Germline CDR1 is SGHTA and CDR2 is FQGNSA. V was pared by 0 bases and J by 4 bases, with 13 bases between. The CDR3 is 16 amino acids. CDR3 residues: CASSLAGGRPGNTIYF. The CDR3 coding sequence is TGTGCCAGCAGCTTAGCGGGGGGTCGCCCCGGAAACACCATATATTTT. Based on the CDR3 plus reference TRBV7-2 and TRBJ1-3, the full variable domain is GAGVSQSPSNKVTEKGKDVELRCDPISGHTALYWYRQSLGQGLEFLIYFQGNSAPDKSGLPSDRFSAERTGGSVSTLTIQRTQQEDSAVYLCASSLAGGRPGNTIYFGEGSWLTVV.

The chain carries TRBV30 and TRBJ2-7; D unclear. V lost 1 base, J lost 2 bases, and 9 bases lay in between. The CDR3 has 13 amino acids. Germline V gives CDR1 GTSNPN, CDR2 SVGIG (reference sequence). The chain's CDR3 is CAWSAKVPYEQYF. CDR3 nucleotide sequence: TGTGCCTGGAGTGCCAAGGTCCCCTACGAGCAGTACTTC.

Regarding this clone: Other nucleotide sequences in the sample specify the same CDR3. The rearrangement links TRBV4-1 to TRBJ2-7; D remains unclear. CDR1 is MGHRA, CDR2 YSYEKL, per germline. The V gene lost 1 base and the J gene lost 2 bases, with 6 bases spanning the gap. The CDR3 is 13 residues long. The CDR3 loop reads CASSQVLAYEQYF. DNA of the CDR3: TGCGCCAGCAGCCAAGTCCTAGCCTACGAGCAGTACTTC.

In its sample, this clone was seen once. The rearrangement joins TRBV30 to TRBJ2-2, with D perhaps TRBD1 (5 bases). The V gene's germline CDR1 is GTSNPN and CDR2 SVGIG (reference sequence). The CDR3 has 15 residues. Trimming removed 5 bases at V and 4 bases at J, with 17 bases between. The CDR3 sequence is CAWVPRLGLTGELFF. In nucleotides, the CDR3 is TGTGCCTGGGTCCCCCGGTTGGGGCTCACCGGGGAGCTGTTTTTT.

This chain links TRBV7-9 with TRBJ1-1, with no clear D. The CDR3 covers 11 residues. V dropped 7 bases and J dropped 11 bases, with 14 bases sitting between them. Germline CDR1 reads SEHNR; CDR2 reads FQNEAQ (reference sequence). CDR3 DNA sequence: TGTGCCAGCAACGGGCCCCCTGGGGCTTTCTTT. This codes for CASNGPPGAFF.

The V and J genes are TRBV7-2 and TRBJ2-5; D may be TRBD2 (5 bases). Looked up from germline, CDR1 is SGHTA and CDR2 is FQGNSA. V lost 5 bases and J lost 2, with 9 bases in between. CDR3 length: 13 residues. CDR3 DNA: TGTGCCAGCAGCCTCACTAGGCAAGAGACCCAGTACTTC. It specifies CASSLTRQETQYF. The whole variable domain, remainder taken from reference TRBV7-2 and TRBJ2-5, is GAGVSQSPSNKVTEKGKDVELRCDPISGHTALYWYRQSLGQGLEFLIYFQGNSAPDKSGLPSDRFSAERTGGSVSTLTIQRTQQEDSAVYLCASSLTRQETQYFGPGTRLLVL.

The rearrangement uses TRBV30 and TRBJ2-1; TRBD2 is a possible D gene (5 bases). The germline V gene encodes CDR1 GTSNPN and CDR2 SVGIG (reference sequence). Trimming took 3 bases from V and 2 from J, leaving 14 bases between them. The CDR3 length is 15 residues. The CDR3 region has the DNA TGTGCCTGGAGATCCGGGGTTCGCCCCTACAATGAGCAGTTCTTC. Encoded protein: CAWRSGVRPYNEQFF.

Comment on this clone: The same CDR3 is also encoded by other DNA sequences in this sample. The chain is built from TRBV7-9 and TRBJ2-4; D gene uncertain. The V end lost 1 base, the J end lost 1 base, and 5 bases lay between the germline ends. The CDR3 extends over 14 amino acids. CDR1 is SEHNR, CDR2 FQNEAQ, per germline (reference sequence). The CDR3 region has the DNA TGTGCCAGCAGCTTAGGGGCCGCCAAAAACATTCAGTACTTC. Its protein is CASSLGAAKNIQYF.

The CDR3 coding sequence is TGTGCCAGCAGTGAAGCGGCAGGGTACTCTGGGGCCAACGTCCTGACTTTC. Amino acid sequence: CASSEAAGYSGANVLTF. The chain joins TRBV2 to TRBJ2-6; D is possibly TRBD1 (5 bases). V lost 0 bases and J 0 bases, leaving 9 bases between the germline ends. The CDR3 covers 17 residues. Germline loops: CDR1 SNHLY, CDR2 FYNNEI.

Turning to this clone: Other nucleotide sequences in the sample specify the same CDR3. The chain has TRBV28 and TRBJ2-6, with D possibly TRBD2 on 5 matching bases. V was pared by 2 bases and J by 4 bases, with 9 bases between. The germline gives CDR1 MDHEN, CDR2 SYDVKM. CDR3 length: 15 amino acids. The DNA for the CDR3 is TGTGCCAGCAGTTTACGGGGTGCAGGGGCCAACGTCCTGACTTTC. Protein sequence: CASSLRGAGANVLTF. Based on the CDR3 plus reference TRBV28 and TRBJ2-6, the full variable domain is DVKVTQSSRYLVKRTGEKVFLECVQDMDHENMFWYRQDPGLGLRLIYFSYDVKMKEKGDIPEGYSVSREKKERFSLILESASTNQTSMYLCASSLRGAGANVLTFGAGSRLTVL.

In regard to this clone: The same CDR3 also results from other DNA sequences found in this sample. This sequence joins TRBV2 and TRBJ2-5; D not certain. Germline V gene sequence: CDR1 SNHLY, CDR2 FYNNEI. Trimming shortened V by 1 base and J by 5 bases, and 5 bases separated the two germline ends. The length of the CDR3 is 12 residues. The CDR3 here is CASSEGGETQYF. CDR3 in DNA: TGTGCCAGCAGTGAAGGGGGTGAGACCCAGTACTTC.

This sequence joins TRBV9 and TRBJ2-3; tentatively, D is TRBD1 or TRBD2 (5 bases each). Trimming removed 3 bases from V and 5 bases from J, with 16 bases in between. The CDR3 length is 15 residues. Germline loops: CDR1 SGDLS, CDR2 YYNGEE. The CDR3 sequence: CASSALQARGDTQYF. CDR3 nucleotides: TGTGCCAGCAGCGCCTTACAGGCCCGGGGAGATACGCAGTATTTT.

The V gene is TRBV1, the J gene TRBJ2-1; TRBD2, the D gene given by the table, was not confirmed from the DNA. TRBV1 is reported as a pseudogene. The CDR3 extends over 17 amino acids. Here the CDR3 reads CTSSPDLAGGRYNEQFF. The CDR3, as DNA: TGCACCAGCAGCCCGGACCTAGCGGGAGGAAGGTACAATGAGCAGTTCTTC.

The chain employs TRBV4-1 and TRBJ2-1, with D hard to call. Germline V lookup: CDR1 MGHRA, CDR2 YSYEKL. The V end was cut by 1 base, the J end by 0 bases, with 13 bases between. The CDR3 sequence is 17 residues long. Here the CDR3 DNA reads TGCGCCAGCAGCCAAGCTGTGACCTGGAGCTCCTACAATGAGCAGTTCTTC. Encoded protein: CASSQAVTWSSYNEQFF.

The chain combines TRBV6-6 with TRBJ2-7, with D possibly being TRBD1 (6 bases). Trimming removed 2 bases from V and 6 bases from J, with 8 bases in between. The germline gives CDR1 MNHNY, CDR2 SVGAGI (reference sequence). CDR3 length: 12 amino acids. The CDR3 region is CASSYQGPEQYF. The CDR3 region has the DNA TGTGCCAGCAGTTACCAGGGGCCCGAGCAGTACTTC.

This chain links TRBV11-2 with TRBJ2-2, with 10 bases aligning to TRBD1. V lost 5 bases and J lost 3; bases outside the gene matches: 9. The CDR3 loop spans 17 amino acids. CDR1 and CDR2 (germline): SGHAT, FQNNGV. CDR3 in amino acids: CASSPRGGQGYTGELFF. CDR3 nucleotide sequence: TGTGCCAGCAGCCCAAGGGGGGGACAGGGGTACACCGGGGAGCTGTTTTTT.

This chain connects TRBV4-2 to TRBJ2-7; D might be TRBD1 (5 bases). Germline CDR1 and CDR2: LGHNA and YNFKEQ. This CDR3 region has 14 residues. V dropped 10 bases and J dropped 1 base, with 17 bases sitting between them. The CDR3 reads CATSGRQGSYEQYF. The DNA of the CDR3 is TGTGCCACCTCAGGGCGGCAGGGTTCCTACGAGCAGTACTTC.

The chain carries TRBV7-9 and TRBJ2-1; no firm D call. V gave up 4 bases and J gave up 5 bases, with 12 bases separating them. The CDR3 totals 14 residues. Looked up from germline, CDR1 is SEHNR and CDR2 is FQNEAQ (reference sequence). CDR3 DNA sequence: TGTGCCAGCAGCTCCCTAGTCCAGAACAATGAGCAGTTCTTC. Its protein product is CASSSLVQNNEQFF.